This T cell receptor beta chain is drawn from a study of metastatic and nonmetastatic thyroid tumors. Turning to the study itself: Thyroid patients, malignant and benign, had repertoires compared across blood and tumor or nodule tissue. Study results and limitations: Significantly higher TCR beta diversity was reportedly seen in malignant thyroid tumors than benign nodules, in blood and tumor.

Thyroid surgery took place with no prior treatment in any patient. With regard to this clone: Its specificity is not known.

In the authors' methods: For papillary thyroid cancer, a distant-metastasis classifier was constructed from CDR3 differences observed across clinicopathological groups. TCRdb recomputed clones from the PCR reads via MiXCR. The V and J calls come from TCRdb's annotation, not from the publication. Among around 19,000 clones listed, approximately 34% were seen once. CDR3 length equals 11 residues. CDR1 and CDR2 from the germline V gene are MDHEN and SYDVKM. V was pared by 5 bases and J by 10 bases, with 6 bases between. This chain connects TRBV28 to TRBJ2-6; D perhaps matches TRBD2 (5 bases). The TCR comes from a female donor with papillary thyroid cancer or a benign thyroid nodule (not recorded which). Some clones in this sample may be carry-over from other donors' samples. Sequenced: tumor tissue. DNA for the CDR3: TGTGCCAGCAGTCCGGGAAACGTCCTGACTTTC. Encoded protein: CASSPGNVLTF. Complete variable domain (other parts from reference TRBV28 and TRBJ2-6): DVKVTQSSRYLVKRTGEKVFLECVQDMDHENMFWYRQDPGLGLRLIYFSYDVKMKEKGDIPEGYSVSREKKERFSLILESASTNQTSMYLCASSPGNVLTFGAGSRLTVL.